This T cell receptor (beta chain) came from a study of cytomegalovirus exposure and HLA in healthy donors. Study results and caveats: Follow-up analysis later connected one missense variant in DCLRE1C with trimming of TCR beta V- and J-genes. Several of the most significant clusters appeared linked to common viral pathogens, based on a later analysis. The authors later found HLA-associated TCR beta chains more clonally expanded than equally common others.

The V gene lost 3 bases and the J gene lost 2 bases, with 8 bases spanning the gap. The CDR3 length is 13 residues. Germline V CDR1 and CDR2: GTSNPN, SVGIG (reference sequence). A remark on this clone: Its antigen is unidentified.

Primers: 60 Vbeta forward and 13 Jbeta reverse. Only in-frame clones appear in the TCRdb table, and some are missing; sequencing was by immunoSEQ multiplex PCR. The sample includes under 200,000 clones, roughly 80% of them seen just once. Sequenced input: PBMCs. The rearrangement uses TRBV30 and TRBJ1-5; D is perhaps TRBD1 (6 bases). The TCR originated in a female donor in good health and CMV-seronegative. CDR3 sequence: CAWREGGNQPQHF. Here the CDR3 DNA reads TGTGCCTGGAGAGAGGGGGGCAATCAGCCCCAGCATTTT.